A single sample gave rise to the 3 T cell receptor beta chains below, sequenced in a study of human T cells and chemical hapten exposure. From the RACE reads, TCRdb called clonotypes with MiXCR, one entry per CDR3 protein. The data contain 200,000 to 300,000 distinct CDR3 sequences, around 9.3% of them singletons. Indicated time point: pre-sensitization, week 0. Treatment in this sample: therapeutic diphenylcyclopropenone sensitization with weekly scalp DPC. Sequencing was performed on whole blood, taken in connection with sensitization to the hapten diphenylcyclopropenone (DPC). Every receptor here comes from a woman aged 40 to 55 with alopecia areata. Some clones in this sample may be carry-over from other donors' samples.

This clonotype showed up many times. This chain connects TRBV7-2 to TRBJ2-5; TRBD1 matches at 7 bases. This CDR3 is built from 13 residues. Germline CDR1 and CDR2: SGHTA and FQGNSA. The V and J ends lost 3 bases and 4 bases, in that order; junction bases with no gene match: 2. The CDR3 sequence is CASSFPGGETQYF. DNA of the CDR3: TGTGCCAGCAGCTTCCCAGGGGGAGAGACCCAGTACTTC.

This clonotype was found many times. J is TRBJ2-7 and V is TRBV6-5; D possibly uses TRBD1 or TRBD2 (6 bases each). V was trimmed by 6 bases and J by 3 bases, leaving 15 bases between them. The CDR3 consists of 14 residues. CDR1 and CDR2 (germline): MNHEY, SVGAGI. The CDR3 coding sequence is TGTGCCAGCAGCCCCGGGGGCAGCTTCTACGAGCAGTACTTC. It translates to CASSPGGSFYEQYF.

The chain recombines TRBV6-5 with TRBJ2-4, with 10 positions matching TRBD1. The CDR3 is 21 amino acids. J gave up 0 bases and V 0 bases, and 14 bases lay outside the gene matches. CDR1 MNHEY and CDR2 SVGAGI come from the germline V gene. CDR3 bases: TGTGCCAGCAGTTACTCGACCCCTGGACAGGGGGAGGTTTTAGCCAAAAACATTCAGTACTTC. It codes for CASSYSTPGQGEVLAKNIQYF.